Given below is one T cell receptor (beta chain) in context. PCR primers comprised 60 Vbeta and 13 Jbeta primers. The repertoire was sequenced with immunoSEQ multiplex PCR; TCRdb's copy has only in-frame clones and lacks some. Here the sample spans 170,000 or so clones, roughly 84% being singletons. The data were taken from a study of cytomegalovirus exposure and HLA in healthy donors. CDR3 length: 17 amino acids. The germline V gene has CDR1 SGHVS and CDR2 FQNEAQ. The V and J ends lost 5 bases and 3 bases respectively, with 23 bases between them. The source is a man aged 18-30 years in good health and CMV-seronegative. The rearrangement uses TRBV7-8 and TRBJ2-7, with D maybe TRBD1 (6 bases). The sequencing sample was made of PBMCs. CDR3 bases: TGTGCCAGCAGCCTATTCCCACCCTACAGGGATCGCTACGAGCAGTACTTC. Its translation: CASSLFPPYRDRYEQYF.